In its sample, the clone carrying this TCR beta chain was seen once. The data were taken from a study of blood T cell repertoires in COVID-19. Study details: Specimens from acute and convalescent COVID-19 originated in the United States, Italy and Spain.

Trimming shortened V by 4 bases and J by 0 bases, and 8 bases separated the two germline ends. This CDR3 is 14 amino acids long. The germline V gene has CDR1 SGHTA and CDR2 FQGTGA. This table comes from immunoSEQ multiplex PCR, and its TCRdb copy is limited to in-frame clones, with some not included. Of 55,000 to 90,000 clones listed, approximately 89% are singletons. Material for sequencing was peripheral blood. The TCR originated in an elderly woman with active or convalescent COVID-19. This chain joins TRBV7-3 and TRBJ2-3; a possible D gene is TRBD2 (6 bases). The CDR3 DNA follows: TGTGCCAGCAGCTGGCGGGGTAGCACAGATACGCAGTATTTT. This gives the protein CASSWRGSTDTQYF.